This T cell receptor beta chain derives from a study of T cell repertoires in cytomegalovirus infection. Looking at the study overall: Both a matching HLA type and CMV infection were indicated by public TCR beta signatures.

TCRdb re-called the reads with MiXCR, one entry per CDR3 protein. Of 400,000 to 550,000 distinct CDR3 sequences in the sample, around 11% were seen once. Many counts were recorded for this clonotype. What it recognizes is unknown. CDR3 length equals 16 residues. J gave up 3 bases and V 3 bases, and 4 bases lay outside the gene matches. Germline-derived CDR1 and CDR2 are SEHNR and FQNEAQ (reference sequence). Study-level results: Identification of carriers of CMV plus the relevant HLA was achieved through cumulative public TCR beta family frequency.

The sequence came from a human donor in good health (CMV status not recorded). Some clones in this sample may be carry-over from other donors' samples. The sequencing sample was made of PBMCs. The rearrangement uses TRBV7-9 and TRBJ2-1; 11 bases map to TRBD2. The CDR3 protein is CASSFELAGVYNEQFF. CDR3 nucleotides: TGTGCCAGCAGCTTCGAACTAGCGGGGGTCTACAATGAGCAGTTCTTC.